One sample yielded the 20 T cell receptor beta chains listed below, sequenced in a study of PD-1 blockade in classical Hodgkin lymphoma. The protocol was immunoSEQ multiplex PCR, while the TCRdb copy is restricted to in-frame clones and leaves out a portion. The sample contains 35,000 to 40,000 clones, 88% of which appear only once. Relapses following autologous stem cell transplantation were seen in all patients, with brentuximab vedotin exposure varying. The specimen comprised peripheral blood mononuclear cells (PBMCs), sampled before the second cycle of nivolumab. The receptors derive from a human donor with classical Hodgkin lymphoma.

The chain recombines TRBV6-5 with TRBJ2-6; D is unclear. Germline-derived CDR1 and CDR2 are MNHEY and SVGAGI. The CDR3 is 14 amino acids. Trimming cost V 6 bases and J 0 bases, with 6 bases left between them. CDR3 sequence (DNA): TGTGCCAGCAGACTGAACTCTGGGGCCAACGTCCTGACTTTC. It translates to CASRLNSGANVLTF.

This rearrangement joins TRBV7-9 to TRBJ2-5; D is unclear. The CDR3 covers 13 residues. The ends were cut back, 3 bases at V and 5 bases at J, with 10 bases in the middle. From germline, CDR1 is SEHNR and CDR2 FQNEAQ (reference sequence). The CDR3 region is CASSLGQYETQYF. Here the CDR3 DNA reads TGTGCCAGCAGCTTGGGTCAGTATGAGACCCAGTACTTC.

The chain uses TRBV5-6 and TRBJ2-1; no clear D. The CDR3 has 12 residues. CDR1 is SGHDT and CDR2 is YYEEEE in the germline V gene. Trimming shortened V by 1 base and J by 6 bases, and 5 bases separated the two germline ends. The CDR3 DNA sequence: TGTGCCAGCAGCTTGTCGTTCAATGAGCAGTTCTTC. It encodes CASSLSFNEQFF. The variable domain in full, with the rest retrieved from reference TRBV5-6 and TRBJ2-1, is DAGVTQSPTHLIKTRGQQVTLRCSPKSGHDTVSWYQQALGQGPQFIFQYYEEEERQRGNFPDRFSGHQFPNYSSELNVNALLLGDSALYLCASSLSFNEQFFGPGTRLTVL.

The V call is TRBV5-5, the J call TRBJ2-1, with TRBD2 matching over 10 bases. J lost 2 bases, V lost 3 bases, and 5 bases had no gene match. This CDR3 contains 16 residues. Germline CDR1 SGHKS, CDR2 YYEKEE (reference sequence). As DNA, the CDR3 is TGTGCCAGCAGCTGGTCCGGGACTAGCGCCTACAATGAGCAGTTCTTC. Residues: CASSWSGTSAYNEQFF.

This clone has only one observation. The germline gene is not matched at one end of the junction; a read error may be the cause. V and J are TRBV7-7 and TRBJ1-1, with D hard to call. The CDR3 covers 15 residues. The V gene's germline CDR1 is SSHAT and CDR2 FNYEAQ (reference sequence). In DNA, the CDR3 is TGTGCTAGCAGCTTATGGGAAGGGAGGAACACTGAAGCTTTCTTT. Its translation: CASSLWEGRNTEAFF.

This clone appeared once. CDR3 amino acids: CASRQDGGRNQPQHF. CDR3 DNA sequence: TGTGCCAGCAGGCAAGATGGAGGGCGCAATCAGCCCCAGCATTTT. The chain uses TRBV6-6 and TRBJ1-5; no clear D. Trimming removed 6 bases from V and 2 bases from J, with 14 bases in between. Germline V lookup: CDR1 MNHNY, CDR2 SVGAGI (reference sequence). This CDR3 is built from 15 residues.

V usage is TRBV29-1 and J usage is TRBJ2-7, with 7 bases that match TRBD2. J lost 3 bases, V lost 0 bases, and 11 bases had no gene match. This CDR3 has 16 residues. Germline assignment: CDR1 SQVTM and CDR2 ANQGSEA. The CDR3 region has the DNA TGCAGCGTTGAAGATCTTCGGGGAGGGGTAGACTACGAGCAGTACTTC. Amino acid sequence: CSVEDLRGGVDYEQYF.

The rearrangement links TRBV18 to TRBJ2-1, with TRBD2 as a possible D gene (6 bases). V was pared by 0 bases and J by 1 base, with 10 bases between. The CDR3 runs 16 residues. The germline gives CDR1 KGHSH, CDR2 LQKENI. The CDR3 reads CASSPPVGGSYNEQFF. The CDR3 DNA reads TGTGCCAGCTCACCACCCGTTGGGGGGTCCTACAATGAGCAGTTCTTC.

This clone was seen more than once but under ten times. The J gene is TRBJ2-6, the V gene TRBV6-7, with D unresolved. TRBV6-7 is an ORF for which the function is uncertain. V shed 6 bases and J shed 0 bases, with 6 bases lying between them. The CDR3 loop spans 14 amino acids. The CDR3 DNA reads TGTGCCAGCAGAAAAGTCTCTGGGGCCAACGTCCTGACTTTC. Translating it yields CASRKVSGANVLTF.

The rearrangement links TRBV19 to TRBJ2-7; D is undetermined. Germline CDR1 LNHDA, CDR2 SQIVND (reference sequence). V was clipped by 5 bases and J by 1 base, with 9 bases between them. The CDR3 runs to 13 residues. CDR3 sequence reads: CASSRTVSYEQYF. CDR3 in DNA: TGTGCCAGTAGTCGGACGGTATCCTACGAGCAGTACTTC.

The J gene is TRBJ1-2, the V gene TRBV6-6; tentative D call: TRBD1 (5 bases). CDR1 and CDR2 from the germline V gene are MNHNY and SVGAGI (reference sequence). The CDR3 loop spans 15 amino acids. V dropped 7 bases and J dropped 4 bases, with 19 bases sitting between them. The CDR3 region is CASTVRDGGSYGYTF. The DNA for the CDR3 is TGTGCCAGCACCGTACGGGACGGAGGGAGCTATGGCTACACCTTC.

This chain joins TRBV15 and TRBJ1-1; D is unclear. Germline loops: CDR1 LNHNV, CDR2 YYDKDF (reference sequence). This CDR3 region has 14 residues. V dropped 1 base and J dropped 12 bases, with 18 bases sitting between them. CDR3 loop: CATSRGLDASTTFF. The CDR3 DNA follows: TGTGCCACCAGCAGAGGCCTGGACGCATCGACGACTTTCTTT.

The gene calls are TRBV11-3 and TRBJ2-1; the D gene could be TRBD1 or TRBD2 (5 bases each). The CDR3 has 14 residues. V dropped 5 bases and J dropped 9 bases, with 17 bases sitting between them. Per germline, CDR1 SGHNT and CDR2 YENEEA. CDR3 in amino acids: CASSLRSSGGEQFF. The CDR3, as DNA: TGTGCCAGCAGCCTTCGCTCCTCTGGGGGTGAGCAGTTCTTC.

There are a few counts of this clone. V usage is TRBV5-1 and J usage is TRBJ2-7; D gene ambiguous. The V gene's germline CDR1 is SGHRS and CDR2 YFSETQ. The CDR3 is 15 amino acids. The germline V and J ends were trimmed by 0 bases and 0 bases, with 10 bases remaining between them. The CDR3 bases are TGCGCCAGCAGCTTGGCCTCGGGCGACTCCTACGAGCAGTACTTC. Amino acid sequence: CASSLASGDSYEQYF.

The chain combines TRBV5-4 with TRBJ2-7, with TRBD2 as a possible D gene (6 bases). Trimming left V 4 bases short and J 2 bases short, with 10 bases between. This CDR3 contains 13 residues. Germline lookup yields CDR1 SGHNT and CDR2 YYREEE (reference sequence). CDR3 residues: CASSVVAAYEQYF. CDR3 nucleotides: TGTGCCAGCAGCGTGGTAGCGGCCTACGAGCAGTACTTC.

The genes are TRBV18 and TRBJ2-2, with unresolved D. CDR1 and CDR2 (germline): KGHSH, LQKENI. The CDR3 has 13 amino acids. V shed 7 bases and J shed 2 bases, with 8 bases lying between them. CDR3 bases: TGTGCCAGCTTTGGCGGAAACACCGGGGAGCTGTTTTTT. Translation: CASFGGNTGELFF.

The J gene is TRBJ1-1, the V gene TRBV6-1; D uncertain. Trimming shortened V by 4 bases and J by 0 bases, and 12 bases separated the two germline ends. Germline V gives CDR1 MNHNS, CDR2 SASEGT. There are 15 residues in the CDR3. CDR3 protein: CASSVMAIMNTEAFF. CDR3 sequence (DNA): TGTGCCAGCAGTGTCATGGCCATCATGAACACTGAAGCTTTCTTT.

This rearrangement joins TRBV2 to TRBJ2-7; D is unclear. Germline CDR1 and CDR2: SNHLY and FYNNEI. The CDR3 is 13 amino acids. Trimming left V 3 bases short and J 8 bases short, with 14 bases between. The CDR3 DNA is TGTGCCAGCAGTGATCGCGCAGTCTCTAAGCAGTACTTC. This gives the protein CASSDRAVSKQYF.

The CDR3 coding sequence is TGTGCCAGCAGCTTAGCCGGGGGGTGGGACGAGCAGTACTTC. Its translation is CASSLAGGWDEQYF. The rearrangement joins TRBV7-9 to TRBJ2-7; TRBD2 matches at 7 bases. The CDR3 spans 14 residues. Germline-derived CDR1 and CDR2 are SEHNR and FQNEAQ (reference sequence). V trimming: 0 bases; J trimming: 5 bases; junction bases outside the gene matches: 4.

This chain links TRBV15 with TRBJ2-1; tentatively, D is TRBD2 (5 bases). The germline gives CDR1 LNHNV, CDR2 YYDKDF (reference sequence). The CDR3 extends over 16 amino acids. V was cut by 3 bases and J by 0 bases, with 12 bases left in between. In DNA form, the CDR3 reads TGTGCCACCAGCAGCGGACTTTTATCCTCCTACAATGAGCAGTTCTTC. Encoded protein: CATSSGLLSSYNEQFF.